This TCR beta chain was captured by sequencing in a study of pediatric ulcerative colitis. The data were produced by immunoSEQ multiplex PCR, yet TCRdb's version contains in-frame clones alone and is incomplete. The sample records about 25,000 clones, over 55% being singletons. One to two pinch biopsies were taken from the rectum during colonoscopy. V gave up 4 bases and J gave up 0 bases, with 13 bases separating them. Germline V gives CDR1 LGHNA, CDR2 YNFKEQ. This CDR3 spans 16 amino acids. Sequences were obtained from gut tissue. The TCR was taken from a boy under 18 with severe ulcerative colitis. The J gene is TRBJ1-3, the V gene TRBV4-2, with D possibly being TRBD1 (5 bases). The DNA of the CDR3 is TGTGCCAGCAGCCGGGACCCTAGAACCTCTGGAAACACCATATATTTT. Residues: CASSRDPRTSGNTIYF.